A selection of T cell receptor beta chains follows, all from one sample in a study of blood T cell repertoires in COVID-19. Generated by immunoSEQ multiplex PCR, the TCRdb table keeps only in-frame clones and is missing some. The data contain about 380,000 clones, less than 85% of them seen just once; the ten biggest clones take up 3.6%. The source material was peripheral blood. The receptors here all came from a woman in her late teens or twenties with acute or convalescent COVID-19. Each CDR3 is given with its conserved first and last residue. The order of the fields is CDR3 protein, CDR3 DNA, V gene, clone size, J gene, D gene, CDR3 length. D genes are given only for firm matches. Where a row states a size, it is once, few, many or the class of an expanded clone; other rows omit it.

CASSQGQGSREQYF | TGCGCCAGCAGCCAGGGACAGGGTTCTCGGGAGCAGTACTTC | TRBV5-1 | . | TRBJ2-7 | TRBD1 | 14
CASSPGTGTYEQYF | TGTGCCAGCAGCCCTGGGACTGGTACCTACGAGCAGTACTTC | TRBV13 | . | TRBJ2-7 | . | 14
CTSSPQPGQGSEQYF | TGCACCAGCAGTCCCCAACCGGGACAGGGCTCCGAGCAGTACTTC | TRBV1 | . | TRBJ2-7 | . | 15
CASSFGQGTEQYF | TGTGCCAGCAGTTTTGGACAGGGTACCGAGCAGTACTTC | TRBV27 | . | TRBJ2-7 | TRBD1 | 13
CASSQTISRALTEAFF | TGCGCCAGCAGCCAAACAATCAGCAGGGCCCTAACTGAAGCTTTCTTT | TRBV4-1 | . | TRBJ1-1 | . | 16
CASSMQGATNTGELFF | TGTGCCAGCAGCATGCAGGGGGCAACGAACACCGGGGAGCTGTTTTTT | TRBV7-3 | . | TRBJ2-2 | TRBD1 | 16
CASSLGQNTEAFF | TGTGCCAGCAGTTTAGGGCAGAACACTGAAGCTTTCTTT | TRBV27 | few | TRBJ1-1 | . | 13
CASSVRDYKQFF | TGTGCCAGCAGTGTACGGGACTACAAGCAGTTCTTC | TRBV2 | few | TRBJ2-1 | TRBD2 | 12
CASSPRGHTNTGELFF | TGTGCCAGTAGTCCCAGGGGACATACGAACACCGGGGAGCTGTTTTTT | TRBV19 | . | TRBJ2-2 | . | 16
CASSLEQSTEAFF | TGTGCCAGCAGCTTAGAACAGAGCACTGAAGCTTTCTTT | TRBV7-3 | . | TRBJ1-1 | . | 13
CASSVLAGAAGELFF | TGCGCCAGCAGTGTACTAGCGGGAGCTGCCGGGGAGCTGTTTTTT | TRBV10-2 | . | TRBJ2-2 | TRBD2 | 15
CASRGQAYEQYF | TGTGCCAGCAGGGGACAGGCCTACGAGCAGTACTTC | TRBV27 | . | TRBJ2-7 | TRBD1 | 12
CATSSRGDSSYEQYF | TGTGCCACCAGCAGCCGCGGGGATAGCTCCTACGAGCAGTACTTC | TRBV15 | . | TRBJ2-7 | . | 15
CASSQPQDTEAFF | TGTGCCAGCTCTCAGCCGCAGGACACTGAAGCTTTCTTT | TRBV6-5 | . | TRBJ1-1 | . | 13
CASSWGQRNQPQHF | TGTGCCAGCAGCTGGGGACAGCGCAATCAGCCCCAGCATTTT | TRBV5-5 | . | TRBJ1-5 | TRBD1 | 14
CASSLGVETNTEAFF | TGCGCCAGCAGCTTGGGGGTGGAGACGAACACTGAAGCTTTCTTT | TRBV5-1 | . | TRBJ1-1 | . | 15
CASSTGSLNQPQHF | TGTGCCAGTAGTACAGGCTCCCTCAATCAGCCCCAGCATTTT | TRBV19 | . | TRBJ1-5 | . | 14
CASSLDQTGTVAYEQYF | TGTGCCAGCAGCTTAGACCAAACCGGGACAGTAGCCTACGAGCAGTACTTC | TRBV7-9 | . | TRBJ2-7 | TRBD1 | 17
CATAALSQETQYF | TGTGCCACCGCGGCACTCTCCCAAGAGACCCAGTACTTC | TRBV5-6 | . | TRBJ2-5 | . | 13
CASSLAGAFGNTIYF | TGTGCCAGCAGCTTAGCGGGAGCTTTTGGAAACACCATATATTTT | TRBV11-2 | . | TRBJ1-3 | . | 15
CASSSQGYEQYF | TGTGCCAGCAGTAGTCAGGGCTACGAGCAGTACTTC | TRBV5-6 | . | TRBJ2-7 | . | 12
CASRAKGAGTEAFF | TGTGCCAGCAGGGCTAAGGGGGCTGGCACTGAAGCTTTCTTT | TRBV6-5 | . | TRBJ1-1 | TRBD1 | 14
CASSISGQGSYEQYF | TGTGCCAGTAGTATATCGGGACAGGGATCCTACGAGCAGTACTTC | TRBV19 | . | TRBJ2-7 | TRBD1 | 15
CAIKGAGNTEAFF | TGTGCCATCAAAGGAGCGGGGAACACTGAAGCTTTCTTT | TRBV10-3 | once | TRBJ1-1 | . | 13
CASSERDYNSPLHF | TGTGCCAGCAGTGAACGGGACTATAATTCACCCCTCCACTTT | TRBV6-1 | . | TRBJ1-6 | . | 14
CASSLLQGNTEAFF | TGTGCCAGCAGCTTGTTACAGGGAAACACTGAAGCTTTCTTT | TRBV7-9 | . | TRBJ1-1 | . | 14
CASSLGRGVAEAFF | TGTGCCAGCAGCCTGGGGCGGGGAGTCGCTGAAGCTTTCTTT | TRBV5-8 | . | TRBJ1-1 | . | 14
CASSQLGQGRTDTQYF | TGCGCCAGCAGCCAGTTGGGACAGGGAAGAACAGATACGCAGTATTTT | TRBV4-1 | . | TRBJ2-3 | TRBD1 | 16
CASSQEVPGRGSTDTQYF | TGTGCCAGCAGCCAAGAGGTTCCAGGACGGGGAAGCACAGATACGCAGTATTTT | TRBV14 | . | TRBJ2-3 | . | 18
CASSPSIPGTNYGYTF | TGTGCCAGCTCACCAAGTATTCCGGGGACTAACTATGGCTACACCTTC | TRBV18 | few | TRBJ1-2 | . | 16
CASSLARGASEIDTQYF | TGTGCCAGCAGCTTGGCCAGGGGCGCCTCTGAGATAGATACGCAGTATTTT | TRBV5-4 | . | TRBJ2-3 | . | 17
CASSGPGGGSYNEQFF | TGTGCCAGCAGCGGGCCCGGCGGGGGGTCCTACAATGAGCAGTTCTTC | TRBV7-9 | once | TRBJ2-1 | TRBD2 | 16
CASSRDRESGYTF | TGTGCCAGCAGCCGGGACAGGGAGTCTGGCTACACCTTC | TRBV7-3 | . | TRBJ1-2 | TRBD1 | 13
CASSVGPGSTPLHF | TGTGCCAGCAGCGTAGGTCCAGGTTCGACACCCCTCCACTTT | TRBV9 | . | TRBJ1-6 | . | 14
CASSFGYSEGSYEQYF | TGTGCCAGTAGCTTTGGATACTCAGAGGGCTCCTACGAGCAGTACTTC | TRBV19 | . | TRBJ2-7 | . | 16
CASRPPPGQGEAFF | TGTGCCAGCAGACCCCCTCCTGGACAGGGGGAAGCTTTCTTT | TRBV28 | . | TRBJ1-1 | TRBD1 | 14
CASSLAYSRSGNTIYF | TGTGCCAGCAGCTTAGCTTACAGCCGCTCTGGAAACACCATATATTTT | TRBV7-9 | once | TRBJ1-3 | . | 16
CASSVLGGGSLSNQPQHF | TGTGCCAGCAGTGTCCTAGGGGGGGGCAGTCTTAGCAATCAGCCCCAGCATTTT | TRBV2 | few | TRBJ1-5 | . | 18
CAWSFAYEAFF | TGTGCCTGGAGTTTTGCCTACGAAGCTTTCTTT | TRBV30 | . | TRBJ1-1 | . | 11
CASSVSRDEKLFF | TGTGCCAGCAGTGTTTCCCGGGATGAAAAACTGTTTTTT | TRBV6-4 | . | TRBJ1-4 | . | 13
CASSMVQGQETQYF | TGTGCCAGTAGTATGGTTCAGGGGCAAGAGACCCAGTACTTC | TRBV19 | . | TRBJ2-5 | . | 14
CASSIGSGNEQYF | TGTGCCAGTAGTATAGGATCCGGGAACGAGCAGTACTTC | TRBV19 | . | TRBJ2-7 | . | 13
CASSTGGGYTEAFF | TGTGCCAGCAGCACCGGAGGCGGATACACTGAAGCTTTCTTT | TRBV11-2 | . | TRBJ1-1 | . | 14
CASSVDRAQETQYF | TGTGCCAGCAGCGTGGACAGGGCCCAAGAGACCCAGTACTTC | TRBV9 | once | TRBJ2-5 | TRBD1 | 14
CASSRTGVQETQYF | TGTGCCAGCAGCCGGACAGGGGTACAAGAGACCCAGTACTTC | TRBV11-3 | . | TRBJ2-5 | TRBD1 | 14
CASSSRTSGRSPDTQYF | TGTGCCAGCAGCTCAAGGACTAGCGGGAGGAGCCCAGATACGCAGTATTTT | TRBV9 | once | TRBJ2-3 | TRBD2 | 17
CASSLRDRENEKLFF | TGTGCCAGCAGCTTGCGGGACAGGGAGAATGAAAAACTGTTTTTT | TRBV5-5 | . | TRBJ1-4 | TRBD1 | 15
CASSKNRQETQYF | TGTGCCAGTAGTAAAAACAGACAAGAGACCCAGTACTTC | TRBV19 | . | TRBJ2-5 | . | 13
CASSPSDREAFF | TGTGCCAGCAGCCCCTCGGACAGGGAAGCTTTCTTT | TRBV6-6 | . | TRBJ1-1 | TRBD1 | 12